This TCR beta chain was obtained from a study of cytomegalovirus exposure and HLA in healthy donors. A multiplex PCR was run with 60 Vbeta primers and 13 Jbeta primers. The method was immunoSEQ multiplex PCR; TCRdb's version includes in-frame clones alone and lacks a portion of them. The sample shows over 100,000 clones, around 78% of them seen only once. CDR1 is ENHRY and CDR2 is SYGVKD in the germline V gene. Trimming took 2 bases from V and 1 from J; bases not matched to a gene: 4. The CDR3 length is 16 residues. Sequencing used PBMCs. This clonotype was sampled from a female donor in good health and CMV-seropositive. The chain couples TRBV10-3 to TRBJ1-2, with 10 positions matching TRBD1. CDR3 DNA sequence: TGTGCCATCAGTGAGCTCGGACAGGGGGGTAACTATGGCTACACCTTC. As protein: CAISELGQGGNYGYTF.